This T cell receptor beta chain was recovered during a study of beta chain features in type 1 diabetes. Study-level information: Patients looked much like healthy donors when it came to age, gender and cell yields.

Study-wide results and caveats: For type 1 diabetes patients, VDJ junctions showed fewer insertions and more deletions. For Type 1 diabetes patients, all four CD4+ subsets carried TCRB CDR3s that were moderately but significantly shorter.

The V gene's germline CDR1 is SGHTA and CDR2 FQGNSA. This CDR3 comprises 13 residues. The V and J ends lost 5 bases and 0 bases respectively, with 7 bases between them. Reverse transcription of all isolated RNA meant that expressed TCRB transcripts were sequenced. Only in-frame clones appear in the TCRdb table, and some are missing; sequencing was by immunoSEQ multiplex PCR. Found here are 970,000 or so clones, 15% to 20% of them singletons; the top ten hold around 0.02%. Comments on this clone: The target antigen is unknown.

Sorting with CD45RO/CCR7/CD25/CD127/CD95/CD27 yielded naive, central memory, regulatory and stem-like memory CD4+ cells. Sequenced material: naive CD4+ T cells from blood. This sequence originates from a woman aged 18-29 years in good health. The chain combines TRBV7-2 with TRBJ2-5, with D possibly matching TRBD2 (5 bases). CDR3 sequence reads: CASSQADQETQYF. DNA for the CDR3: TGTGCCAGCAGCCAAGCGGACCAAGAGACCCAGTACTTC.